This TCR beta chain was retrieved from a study of spatial heterogeneity in lung cancer. TCRdb re-derived calls from the 5' RACE reads in MiXCR, one entry per CDR3 protein. The sample includes roughly 99,000 distinct CDR3 sequences, approximately 19% of them seen just once. V was clipped by 5 bases and J by 3 bases; unmatched bases: 10. The germline gives CDR1 SGHVS, CDR2 FQNEAQ. There are 18 residues in the CDR3. Concerning this clonotype: This is likely a read error, given that the CDR3 carries no conserved phenylalanine or tryptophan at its end.

Specified time point: blood at routine non-recurrence follow-up after resection. Frozen PBMC, nontumor lung or tumor provided whole RNA, which was sequenced unsorted. The sequencing here drew on PBMCs, taken at follow-up. The J gene is TRBJ2-2, the V gene TRBV7-8; TRBD1 matches at 12 bases. This clonotype was obtained from a male donor with early-stage non-small cell lung cancer. CDR3: CASSRDRGPKVDTGELFS. As DNA, the CDR3 is TGTGCCAGCAGCCGGGACAGGGGGCCAAAAGTTGACACCGGGGAGCTGTTTTCT.